The T cell receptor (beta chain) described here comes from a study of response to subunit inactivated influenza vaccine. Remarks on this clonotype: Antigen: not known.

TCRdb itself ran the RT-PCR reads through MiXCR, one entry per CDR3 protein. The sample holds some 850,000 distinct CDR3 sequences, less than 20% seen once. Study results and limitations: The authors proposed limited new T cell recruitment per seasonal influenza vaccination.

The TCR comes from a man in his fifties who received an inactivated influenza vaccine. The input for sequencing was PBMCs from blood, taken less than 6 days after vaccination.

CDR3 DNA: TGCAGTGCCCGAACAGGGAGCATCTCCTACGAGCAGTACTTC. It specifies CSARTGSISYEQYF. The rearrangement links TRBV20-1 to TRBJ2-7; a possible D gene is TRBD1 (6 bases). The CDR3 contains 14 residues. V lost 6 bases and J lost 0, with 15 bases in between. In germline, CDR1 is DFQATT, CDR2 SNEGSKA (reference sequence).